Below are 12 T cell receptor beta chains sequenced from a single sample in a study of control samples from healthy donors and cancer patients (dated by TCRdb to the early 2020s). The protocol used for the library was the immunoSEQ multiplex PCR assay. This is the immuneACCESS table as TCRdb keeps it, with only in-frame sequences that have V and J called. A part of the clones is gone; compared with another copy, unresolved V genes explain less than half, and the rest is unexplained. The sample has tens of thousands of clones on record, around 78% of them singletons. Together, the top ten hold 47% of the sample. The sample consisted of blood. Receptor source: a man aged 60 to 75 in good health.

The V and J genes are TRBV19 and TRBJ2-6; the match to TRBD1 covers 7 bases. Germline CDR1 is LNHDA and CDR2 is SQIVND (reference sequence). This CDR3 is built from 18 residues. Trimming took 2 bases from V and 0 from J; bases not matched to a gene: 7. CDR3: CASSIMQGVYSGANVLTF. Written as DNA, the CDR3 is TGTGCCAGTAGTATAATGCAGGGGGTGTACTCTGGGGCCAACGTCCTGACTTTC.

This sequence joins TRBV11-2 and TRBJ2-2; D unresolved. Trimming cost V 5 bases and J 1 base, with 8 bases left between them. CDR3 size: 14 residues. Germline V CDR1 and CDR2: SGHAT, FQNNGV. The CDR3 coding sequence is TGTGCCAGCAGCCGTCAAAGGAACACCGGGGAGCTGTTTTTT. The encoded protein is CASSRQRNTGELFF.

This chain links TRBV18 with TRBJ2-2; D tentatively fits TRBD1 or TRBD2 (5 bases each). The germline CDR1 and CDR2 sequences are KGHSH and LQKENI. V was cut by 1 base and J by 5 bases, with 23 bases left in between. CDR3 length equals 19 residues. The CDR3: CASSPLHGGGKGRTGELFF. As DNA, the CDR3 is TGTGCCAGCTCACCACTTCACGGTGGGGGTAAAGGCCGAACCGGGGAGCTGTTTTTT. The entire variable domain, with the rest obtained from reference TRBV18 and TRBJ2-2, is as follows: NAGVMQNPRHLVRRRGQEARLRCSPMKGHSHVYWYRQLPEEGLKFMVYLQKENIIDESGMPKERFSAEFPKEGPSILRIQQVVRGDSAAYFCASSPLHGGGKGRTGELFFGEGSRLTVL.

The J gene is TRBJ1-2, the V gene TRBV4-1, with D possibly TRBD1 on 6 matching bases. V was pared by 2 bases and J by 6 bases, with 16 bases between. Germline V gene data show CDR1 as MGHRA and CDR2 as YSYEKL. CDR3 size: 15 residues. The CDR3 loop is CASSQQRGARDGYTF. In nucleotides, the CDR3 is TGCGCCAGCAGCCAACAGCGGGGGGCGAGGGATGGCTACACCTTC.

This chain uses TRBV4-1 with TRBJ1-4, with D possibly matching TRBD1 (6 bases). Trimming pared 1 base from V and 4 bases from J, leaving 13 bases between. The CDR3 covers 16 residues. Germline CDR1 is MGHRA and CDR2 is YSYEKL. CDR3 protein: CASSQGRGAGNEKLFF. For the CDR3, the DNA is TGCGCCAGCAGCCAAGGACGGGGGGCCGGTAATGAAAAACTGTTTTTT.

The chain links TRBV11-2 to TRBJ2-7, with 7 positions matching TRBD2. J lost 4 bases, V lost 6 bases, and 12 bases had no gene match. CDR3 length: 15 amino acids. Per germline, CDR1 SGHAT and CDR2 FQNNGV. This CDR3 reads CASSFLAGGMYEQYF. The CDR3 DNA is TGTGCCAGCAGTTTCTTGGCCGGGGGGATGTACGAGCAGTACTTC.

V gene TRBV18 combines with J gene TRBJ1-5; D is uncertain. CDR3 size: 13 residues. Germline-derived CDR1 and CDR2 are KGHSH and LQKENI. V was shortened by 2 bases and J by 7 bases, with 9 bases between the two germline ends. This CDR3 is CASSPMGGQPQHF. DNA for the CDR3: TGTGCCAGCTCACCAATGGGAGGCCAGCCCCAGCATTTT.

This chain joins TRBV7-9 and TRBJ2-7, with a weak D call TRBD1 (6 bases). Trimming took off 6 bases at V and 3 bases at J, with 15 bases between the two ends. The V gene's germline CDR1 is SEHNR and CDR2 FQNEAQ (reference sequence). The CDR3 runs 14 residues. The CDR3 protein is CASSRTRDNYEQYF. CDR3 nucleotide sequence: TGTGCCAGCAGTCGTACTAGGGACAACTACGAGCAGTACTTC.

The rearrangement links TRBV18 to TRBJ1-1; TRBD1 agrees at 7 bases. The junction had 10 bases not matched to a gene; V was cut back by 3 bases and J by 6 bases. The CDR3 contains 15 residues. Germline V gives CDR1 KGHSH, CDR2 LQKENI. The CDR3 nucleotides are TGTGCCAGCTCACCGGGGGACAGCAGAGGCCCTGAAGCTTTCTTT. Its translation: CASSPGDSRGPEAFF.

The chain is built from TRBV12-3 or TRBV12-4 and TRBJ1-2; TRBD1 might be the D (5 bases). V was clipped by 5 bases and J by 10 bases, with 17 bases between them. There are 13 residues in the CDR3. The CDR3 here is CASSGPGRLSYTF. In nucleotides, the CDR3 is TGTGCCAGCAGTGGACCGGGACGTCTATCCTACACCTTC.

V usage is TRBV18 and J usage is TRBJ2-5, with D perhaps TRBD2 (6 bases). The CDR3 runs 14 residues. The germline V and J ends were trimmed by 4 bases and 5 bases, with 14 bases remaining between them. Germline lookup yields CDR1 KGHSH and CDR2 LQKENI. CDR3 nucleotide sequence: TGTGCCAGCTCACAAGATCGTGGGGGGGAGACCCAGTACTTC. Translation gives CASSQDRGGETQYF.

V usage is TRBV7-9 and J usage is TRBJ2-1; a weak D match, TRBD2 (6 bases). V dropped 3 bases and J dropped 5 bases, with 14 bases sitting between them. This CDR3 is built from 15 residues. Per germline, CDR1 SEHNR and CDR2 FQNEAQ (reference sequence). The CDR3 DNA reads as TGTGCCAGCAGCTTTCTGCGGCGGGACCACAATGAGCAGTTCTTC. Protein sequence: CASSFLRRDHNEQFF. Full variable domain (remainder filled in from reference TRBV7-9 and TRBJ2-1): DTGVSQNPRHKITKRGQNVTFRCDPISEHNRLYWYRQTLGQGPEFLTYFQNEAQLEKSRLLSDRFSAERPKGSFSTLEIQRTEQGDSAMYLCASSFLRRDHNEQFFGPGTRLTVL.